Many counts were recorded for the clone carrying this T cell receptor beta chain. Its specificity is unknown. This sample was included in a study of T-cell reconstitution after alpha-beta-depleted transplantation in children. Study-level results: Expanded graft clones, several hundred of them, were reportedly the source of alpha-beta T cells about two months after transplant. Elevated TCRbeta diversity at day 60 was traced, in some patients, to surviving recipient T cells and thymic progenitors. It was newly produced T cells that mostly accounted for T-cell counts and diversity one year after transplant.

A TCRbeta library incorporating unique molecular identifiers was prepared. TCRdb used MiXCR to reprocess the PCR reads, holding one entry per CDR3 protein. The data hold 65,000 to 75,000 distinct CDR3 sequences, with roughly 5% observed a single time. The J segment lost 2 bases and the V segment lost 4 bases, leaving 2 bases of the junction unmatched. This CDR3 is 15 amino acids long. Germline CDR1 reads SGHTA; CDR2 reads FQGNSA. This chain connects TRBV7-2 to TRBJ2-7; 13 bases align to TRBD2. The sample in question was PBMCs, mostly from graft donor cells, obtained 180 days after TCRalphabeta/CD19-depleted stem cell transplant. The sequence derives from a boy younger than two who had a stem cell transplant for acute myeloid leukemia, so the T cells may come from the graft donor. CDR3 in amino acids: CASSWGLAGPYEQYV. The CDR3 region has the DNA TGTGCCAGCAGCTGGGGACTAGCGGGGCCCTACGAGCAGTACGTC.